These T cell receptor beta chains were read from a single sample in a study of Ad26.COV2.S vaccination and SARS-CoV-2 variants. Sequenced by immunoSEQ multiplex PCR; TCRdb stores in-frame clones only, minus some. The sample shows hundreds of thousands of clones, 75% to 95% of them seen only once. The specimen comprised peripheral blood, sampled in a trial of Ad26.COV2.S vaccine versus placebo. The receptor set was obtained from a person between 18 and 59 years old who received the Ad26.COV2.S COVID-19 vaccine or a placebo. Both conserved end residues are part of each CDR3. A D gene is named only where the DNA matches it firmly. Rows give clone size only sometimes, using once, few, many, or a class for an expanded clone.

D gene	V gene	clone size	J gene	CDR3 DNA	CDR3 protein
-	TRBV7-3	-	TRBJ2-2	TGTGCCAGCAGCTTAACCTGGGGAACCGGGGAGCTGTTTTTT	CASSLTWGTGELFF
TRBD1	TRBV28	-	TRBJ2-5	TGTGCCAGCAGTTTCCCAGGGGGAACACGGGAGACCCAGTACTTC	CASSFPGGTRETQYF
TRBD1	TRBV7-9	few	TRBJ1-2	TGTGCCAGCAGCTTAGTTCTTGGGACAGGGAGAAATGTTGGCTACACCTTC	CASSLVLGTGRNVGYTF
-	TRBV9	-	TRBJ2-5	TGTGCCAGCAGCGAAGAGGGGCTGGGGTGGGAAGAGACCCAGTACTTC	CASSEEGLGWEETQYF
-	TRBV19	-	TRBJ2-3	TGTGCCACCACGGGACACTACACAGATACGCAGTATTTT	CATTGHYTDTQYF
TRBD2	TRBV5-1	-	TRBJ2-1	TGCGCCAGCAGCCCCGGACGTCGGGAGGGCCTAAATGAGCAGTTCTTC	CASSPGRREGLNEQFF
TRBD2	TRBV7-2	once	TRBJ2-1	TGTGCCAGCAGCTCCGGACTAGCGGGACCTTACAATGAGCAGTTCTTC	CASSSGLAGPYNEQFF
-	TRBV5-1	-	TRBJ1-1	TGCGCCAGCAGCCCGGGACAATTAGGGGACACTGAAGCTTTCTTT	CASSPGQLGDTEAFF
-	TRBV19	once	TRBJ1-1	TGTGCCAGTACCCCTCTGGGGGGCTCAGCTTTCTTT	CASTPLGGSAFF
-	TRBV6-5	-	TRBJ2-3	TGTGCCAGCTGTTTACAGGCCAGCACAGATACGCAGTATTTT	CASCLQASTDTQYF
-	TRBV30	once	TRBJ2-1	TGTGCCTGGAGTAAAATTTACAATGAGCAGTTCTTC	CAWSKIYNEQFF
TRBD1	TRBV4-1	-	TRBJ1-4	TGCGCCAGCAGCCTACAGGGGGCTAATGAAAAACTGTTTTTT	CASSLQGANEKLFF
-	TRBV11-2	-	TRBJ1-3	TGTGCCAGCAGCTTAGATGGCAAGGGGCGTTTCATATATTTT	CASSLDGKGRFIYF
-	TRBV9	-	TRBJ2-1	TGTGCCAGCAGCGTAGACGGGAGAGTCGACAATGAGCAGTTCTTC	CASSVDGRVDNEQFF
TRBD1	TRBV6-2/TRBV6-3	-	TRBJ1-2	TGTGCCAGCAGTTCCCCGGGACAGGGCCATAACTATGGCTACACCTTC	CASSSPGQGHNYGYTF
-	TRBV4-3	-	TRBJ1-2	TGCGCCAGCAGCCAAGTGACAGATAACAACTATGGCTACACCTTC	CASSQVTDNNYGYTF
-	TRBV21-1	once	TRBJ2-4	TGTGCCAGCAGCAAAGCGCCCTTGGGGGCCCAAAACATTCAGTACTTC	CASSKAPLGAQNIQYF
-	TRBV12-5	once	TRBJ2-5	TGTGCTAGTGGTTTGGGACAGGGAGGGCAAGAGACCCAGTACTTC	CASGLGQGGQETQYF
TRBD1	TRBV10-3	-	TRBJ2-1	TGTGCCATCAGTGAGAGGGGACAGCTTACCTACAATGAGCAGTTCTTC	CAISERGQLTYNEQFF
-	TRBV6-2/TRBV6-3	-	TRBJ2-7	TGTGCCAGCAGTTATCCCGGGGGCGGCGAGCAGTACTTC	CASSYPGGGEQYF
TRBD1	TRBV5-6	-	TRBJ2-7	TGTGCCAGCAGCTTACATAAGGGACAGGGAGTCTACGAGCAGTACTTC	CASSLHKGQGVYEQYF
-	TRBV9	-	TRBJ2-3	TGTGCCAGCAGCCCAAGTCCGGGACCCTCCGCAGATACGCAGTATTTT	CASSPSPGPSADTQYF
-	TRBV5-1	-	TRBJ2-3	TGCGCCAGCAGCACCGGGACTTACACAGATACGCAGTATTTT	CASSTGTYTDTQYF
-	TRBV6-6	-	TRBJ2-1	TGTGCCAGCAGTTACCAAGGGGGAGGAGTGGGTGAGCAGTTCTTC	CASSYQGGGVGEQFF
-	TRBV10-3	-	TRBJ1-5	TGTGCCATCAGTGAGGGGGGGGAAGGCGGCAATCAGCCCCAGCATTTT	CAISEGGEGGNQPQHF
TRBD2	TRBV7-9	-	TRBJ2-3	TGTGCCAGCAGCTTAGCGGGGCGCGGCGGGAGAACAGATACGCAGTATTTT	CASSLAGRGGRTDTQYF
TRBD1	TRBV7-9	-	TRBJ1-5	TGTGCCAGCAGCTTCGGGACAGGCCGGAATCAGCCCCAGCATTTT	CASSFGTGRNQPQHF
TRBD1	TRBV6-1	-	TRBJ1-2	TGTGCCAGCAGTGAAGGGCAGGGGGGTCATGGCTACACCTTC	CASSEGQGGHGYTF
-	TRBV30	-	TRBJ1-1	TGTGCCTGGAGTCTGGGACGTAAGAACACTGAAGCTTTCTTT	CAWSLGRKNTEAFF
-	TRBV7-9	-	TRBJ1-1	TGTGCCAGCAGCCAGGGACATAACACTGAAGCTTTCTTT	CASSQGHNTEAFF
-	TRBV5-6	-	TRBJ2-7	TGTGCCAGCAGCTTGTGGGGGAGCTCCTACGAGCAGTACTTC	CASSLWGSSYEQYF
-	TRBV3-1/TRBV3-2	-	TRBJ1-1	TGTGCCAGCAGCCACCTAGACAGCGAAGCTTTCTTT	CASSHLDSEAFF
-	TRBV11-3	-	TRBJ2-2	TGTGCCAGCAGCTTAGTCGGGTCTACCGGGGAGCTGTTTTTT	CASSLVGSTGELFF
TRBD1	TRBV4-3	-	TRBJ2-5	TGCGCCAGCAGCCCATGGACAGGCGGAGAGACCCAGTACTTC	CASSPWTGGETQYF
-	TRBV30	-	TRBJ2-7	TGTGCCTGCCGTAGCTCCTACGAGCAGTACTTC	CACRSSYEQYF
-	TRBV28	-	TRBJ1-5	TGTGCCAGCAGTGCCCTCCCGGGCAATCAGCCCCAGCATTTT	CASSALPGNQPQHF
TRBD2	TRBV7-2	-	TRBJ2-1	TGTGCCAGCAGCTCAGGGGGGACTAGCGGGAGTCCCTCGTACAATGAGCAGTTCTTC	CASSSGGTSGSPSYNEQFF
TRBD2	TRBV9	-	TRBJ2-2	TGTGCCAGCAGCGTAAGCGGGGAGGACACCGGGGAGCTGTTTTTT	CASSVSGEDTGELFF
-	TRBV9	-	TRBJ2-7	TGTGCCAGCAGCGTAGAGGGCTACGAGCAGTACTTC	CASSVEGYEQYF
-	TRBV9	-	TRBJ1-1	TGTGCCAGCAGCGTAGAGGGTTCTTACACTGAAGCTTTCTTT	CASSVEGSYTEAFF
TRBD1	TRBV7-9	-	TRBJ1-1	TGTGCCAGCAGCTTACCCCCCGGACAGGGGCTCACTGAAGCTTTCTTT	CASSLPPGQGLTEAFF
-	TRBV30	-	TRBJ2-1	TGTGCCTGGACTCACCAGCCCAGTGAGCAGTTCTTC	CAWTHQPSEQFF
TRBD2	TRBV11-2	-	TRBJ2-7	TGTGCCAGCAGCTTACGAGGGAGGGCGGAAAGCGAGCAGTACTTC	CASSLRGRAESEQYF
-	TRBV7-9	-	TRBJ2-2	TGTGCCAGCAGCTTAGGGCTAGGAAACACCGGGGAGCTGTTTTTT	CASSLGLGNTGELFF
-	TRBV28	-	TRBJ1-2	TGTGCCAGCAGTTTAGACTATGGCTACACCTTC	CASSLDYGYTF
-	TRBV30	-	TRBJ1-1	TGTGCCGGATCGGGACACCCGAACACTGAAGCTTTCTTT	CAGSGHPNTEAFF
-	TRBV7-3	-	TRBJ2-7	TGTGCCAGCACCCCAGGACAGACCTCCTACGAGCAGTACTTC	CASTPGQTSYEQYF
-	TRBV7-9	-	TRBJ2-5	TGTGCCAGCAGCTTAGGAAACTTGGAGGGAGTGGAGACCCAGTACTTC	CASSLGNLEGVETQYF
-	TRBV29-1	-	TRBJ2-2	TGCAGCGTTGTGATCGGGAGAGGAGCCGGGGAGCTGTTTTTT	CSVVIGRGAGELFF
TRBD2	TRBV29-1	once	TRBJ2-3	TGCAGCGTTGAGCCTAGCGGGTTAGCCACAGATACGCAGTATTTT	CSVEPSGLATDTQYF
TRBD2	TRBV3-1/TRBV3-2	-	TRBJ2-2	TGTGCCAGCAGCCAACGAGCGGGAGGCCGGGTTGCCGGGGAGCTGTTTTTT	CASSQRAGGRVAGELFF
-	TRBV28	-	TRBJ1-1	TGTGCCAGCAGTTTATCTACGGGACGGAGGAACACTGAAGCTTTCTTT	CASSLSTGRRNTEAFF
-	TRBV29-1	once	TRBJ2-3	TGCAGCGTTGAAGAGGCGGGGGATACGCAGTATTTT	CSVEEAGDTQYF
TRBD2	TRBV5-1	once	TRBJ2-3	TGCGCCAGCAGCTCCCGGGCTAGCGGTAGCACAGATACGCAGTATTTT	CASSSRASGSTDTQYF
-	TRBV9	-	TRBJ2-3	TGTGCCAGCAGCGGGCCTAGCGATTGGGCAGATACGCAGTATTTT	CASSGPSDWADTQYF
-	TRBV19	-	TRBJ2-7	TGTGCCAGTAGTCCCGGGACATCCTACGAGCAGTACTTC	CASSPGTSYEQYF
TRBD1	TRBV15	-	TRBJ2-7	TGTGCCACCAGCAGAGTCAGGACAGGGGGCTACGAGCAGTACTTC	CATSRVRTGGYEQYF
-	TRBV10-3	-	TRBJ1-3	TGTGCCATCAGCTCCAGGGAGCCTGGAAACACCATATATTTT	CAISSREPGNTIYF
TRBD2	TRBV11-2	-	TRBJ2-7	TGTGCCAGCAGCTCTAACGGGCTAGCGGGAGTTTTACAGTTTGACGAGCAGTACTTC	CASSSNGLAGVLQFDEQYF